This TCR beta chain was profiled in a study of blood T cell repertoires in COVID-19 (dated by TCRdb to 2018 to 2021). The study in broad terms: Samples covering the acute and convalescent phases of COVID-19 were provided by collaborators in the United States, Italy and Spain. Nearly every sample came with metadata listing a de-identified subject ID, COVID-19 status, age in years and sex. Where HLA class I and class II types were available, the types were taken from metadata supplied by the sample provider, not from assay-based typing. Samples were obtained from the ongoing ImmuneRACE study (first 160 participants) and from over a thousand subjects provided by 6 global collaborators. The material from the prospective study consisted of cDNA or gDNA derived from T cells, B-cell-depleted T cells, or PBMCs. The repertoires were made available in a free public database intended to serve as a resource for research on the immune response to SARS-CoV-2. Subjects who had been exposed to COVID-19, were actively infected with it, or had recovered from it provided the deeply sampled blood TCRbeta repertoires that made up the dataset. Points the paper makes about the study in general: Clinical and demographic metadata were provided uncurated, with the amount varying by source and participant.

Whole blood was collected in K2EDTA tubes by collaborating institutions according to the institutions' own protocols. For TCRbeta analysis, collaborators shipped samples in one of three forms: frozen whole blood, isolated PBMCs, or DNA extracted from either of those sample types. For this chain, trimming is 0 bases at the V end and 2 bases at the J end, and the number of junction bases without a gene match is 10. CDR1 and CDR2 were assigned from the germline V gene (reference sequence) as MNHEY and SMNVEV. Taken from cysteine to phenylalanine, the CDR3 has 19 residues. Only the CDR3 portion is preserved as DNA: 57 bases, with reading frame beginning at the first base. The immunoSEQ Assay, a bias-controlled multiplex PCR, was used to amplify TCRbeta CDR3 regions from genomic DNA. The source study handled its data this way. The number of nucleated cells in each sample was estimated by amplification of reference gene primers within the assay. Sequence reads were collapsed and filtered to measure the absolute abundance of every unique TCRbeta CDR3 rearrangement. For each sample, productive Simpson clonality was calculated as the square root of Simpson's diversity index across productive rearrangements. TCRdb holds this immuneACCESS table with in-frame rearrangements only. Some clones are missing; in checked studies, unresolved V genes explain under half, and the rest has no known cause. V and J calls and clone size are copied from that table; D and trimming were computed from the DNA. The sample table lists some 87,000 clones, approximately 84% of them with a count of one. Jointly, the top ten make up approximately 24% of the sample.

About this clone itself: Its antigen is unknown. The input lacks base qualities; no much larger clone sits a single base away.

Sequenced input: peripheral blood. Recombination linked TRBV27 to TRBJ1-1; TRBD1 lines up with 12 middle nucleotides. The sequence derives from a human donor in a cohort sampled during active COVID-19. In nucleotides, the sequence is TGTGCCAGCAGTTTATCGCCCCGGGACAGGGGGCGGGGTAACACTGAAGCTTTCTTT. It translates to CASSLSPRDRGRGNTEAFF.